This T cell receptor beta chain was documented in a study of cytomegalovirus exposure and HLA in healthy donors. The CDR3 is 16 amino acids. Looked up from germline, CDR1 is SEHNR and CDR2 is FQNEAQ (reference sequence). To note about this clone: One end of the junction varies from germline; a read error may be responsible.

PCR was performed using 60 Vbeta and 13 Jbeta primers. Sequencing was performed with immunoSEQ multiplex PCR; in TCRdb, only in-frame clones are kept and a portion is missing. The sample carries just over 150,000 clones, 80% to 85% recorded once. Material for sequencing was PBMCs. This chain uses TRBV7-9 with TRBJ2-6, with TRBD2 matching 7 bases. This clonotype was sampled from a man between 18 and 35 years old in good health and CMV-seronegative. CDR3 amino acids: CSSSPNAGAGANVLTF. The CDR3 nucleotides are TGTTCCAGCAGCCCCAATGCGGGGGCTGGGGCCAACGTCCTGACTTTC.